The present TCR beta chain was sequenced within a study of OX40 agonist ivuxolimab in advanced cancers. For context, the study as a whole: Ivuxolimab was an agonistic, fully human IgG2 monoclonal antibody directed against OX40 (CD134), a costimulatory receptor. The paper describes the monotherapy dose-escalation part (N of about 52 patients) of the phase I trial of ivuxolimab. A male proportion of 82.7% and a mean age of approximately 62 years, ranging from roughly 23 to 90, were recorded for the dose-escalation cohort. Partial responses occurred in three dose-escalation patients, of whom one had hepatocellular carcinoma and two had cutaneous melanoma. Of the roughly 51 patients in dose escalation, 19 had hepatocellular carcinoma, some 15 had melanoma, 9 had renal cell carcinoma and 9 had head and neck cancer. Prior anti-PD-1, anti-PD-L1 or anti-CTLA-4 therapy was permitted, and checkpoint inhibitors had been received by 40% to 50% of dose-escalation patients. Peripheral TCRbeta sequencing was intended to test whether TCR sequence diversity was altered and clonal T-cell expansion was caused by ivuxolimab. Intravenous ivuxolimab was administered to patients every 2 weeks at six dose levels: 0.01, 0.1, 0.3, 1.5, 3 and 10 mg/kg.

The CDR3 goes from the cysteine to the phenylalanine over 14 residues. This entry keeps only the CDR3 DNA: 42 bases, framed from base 1. Trimming leaves V shorter by 5 bases and J shorter by 7 bases, with the junction holding 9 bases beyond the gene matches. The germline V gene (reference sequence) sets CDR1 to LNHDA and CDR2 to SQIVND. With regard to this clone: No cognate antigen has been identified for it. No clone much larger than this one lies a single base away; base qualities are absent.

The trial excluded patients who had a history of autoimmune disease or were on systemic immunosuppression. Peripheral blood for TCR sequencing was collected from all dose cohorts at baseline, on cycle 4 day 1, and on cycle 7 day 1. The samples were taken from a phase I, first-in-human, multicenter, open-label dose-escalation trial of ivuxolimab. Adults with locally advanced or metastatic head and neck squamous cell, hepatocellular, melanoma or renal cell carcinoma were enrolled in the trial. Before TCR sequencing, CD4+ T cells and CD8+ T cells were sorted from peripheral blood as separate populations. Overall study results and their limits: At doses from 0.1 to 3.0 mg/kg, clonal expansion was seen in both CD4+ and CD8+ blood T cells between baseline and week 6. Low levels of normalized T-cell clonal expansion were also seen in some nonresponding patients. Antigen specificity was not determined for the clonally expanded peripheral T cells. In partial responders in the 0.1-3.0 mg/kg groups, normalized peripheral clonal expansion was found to be among the lowest, especially among CD8+ T cells. After ivuxolimab, expanded clones were on average more numerous among CD8+ T cells than among CD4+ T cells.

Genomic DNA was extracted from sorted cells for sequencing of the TCRbeta CDR3 region. The immunoSEQ Assay was used for sequencing of TCRbeta CDR3 regions. What TCRdb holds here is the immuneACCESS table cut down to in-frame rearrangements. Part of the clones is not present; checked against another copy, under half of the missing clones reflect an unresolved V gene, and the others are unexplained. The sample table records just over 80,000 clones; around 86% of these occur just once. 0.32% of the sample goes to the ten largest clones. This TCR came from an adult with an advanced solid tumor such as melanoma, head and neck, liver or kidney cancer. This chain joins TRBV19 to TRBJ2-5; 8 bases in the junction line up with TRBD2. The sequencing used CD4+ or CD8+ T cells sorted from blood, collected in a trial of the OX40 agonist ivuxolimab. The CDR3 sequence is CASSVREGERTQYF. The bases are TGTGCCAGTAGTGTCCGGGAGGGCGAAAGGACCCAGTACTTC.